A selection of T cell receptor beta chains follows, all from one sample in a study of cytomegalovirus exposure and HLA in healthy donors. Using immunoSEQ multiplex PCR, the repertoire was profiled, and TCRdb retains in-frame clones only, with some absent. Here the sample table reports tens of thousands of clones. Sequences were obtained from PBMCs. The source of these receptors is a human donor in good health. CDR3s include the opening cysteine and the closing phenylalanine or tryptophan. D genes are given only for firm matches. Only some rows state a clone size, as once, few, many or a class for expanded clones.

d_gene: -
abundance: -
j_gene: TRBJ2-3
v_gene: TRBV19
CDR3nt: TGTGCCAGTAAGGTGACAGAGTACGGTACGCAGTATTTT
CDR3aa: CASKVTEYGTQYF

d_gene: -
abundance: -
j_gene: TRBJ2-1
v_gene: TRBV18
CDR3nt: TGTGCCAGCTCACCAAGTCTATACAATGAGCAGTTCTTC
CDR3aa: CASSPSLYNEQFF

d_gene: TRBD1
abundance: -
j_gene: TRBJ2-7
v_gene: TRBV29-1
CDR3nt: TGCAGCGTGGGACAGGGGGCCTACGAGCAGTACTTC
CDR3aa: CSVGQGAYEQYF

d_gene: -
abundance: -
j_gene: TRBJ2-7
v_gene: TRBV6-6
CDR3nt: TGTGCCAGCAGCCTGATCTCAGGAGGGTTAACCTACGAGCAGTACTTC
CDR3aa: CASSLISGGLTYEQYF

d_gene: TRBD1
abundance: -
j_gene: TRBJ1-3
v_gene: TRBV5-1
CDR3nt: TGCGCCAGCAGCTTGGCCGGAGGGGGCAGGTATGGAAACACCATATATTTT
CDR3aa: CASSLAGGGRYGNTIYF

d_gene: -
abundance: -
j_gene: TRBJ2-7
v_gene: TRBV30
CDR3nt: TGTGCCTGGAGTGTACGGGGGAACGAGCAGTACTTC
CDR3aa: CAWSVRGNEQYF

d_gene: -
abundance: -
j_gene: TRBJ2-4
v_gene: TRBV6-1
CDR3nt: TGTGCCAGCAGATCCGGGACACCTAACATTCAGTACTTC
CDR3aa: CASRSGTPNIQYF

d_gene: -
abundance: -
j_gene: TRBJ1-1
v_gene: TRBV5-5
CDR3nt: TGTGCCAGCAGCTTGGGAGGGCGCGGGAACACTGAAGCTTTCTTT
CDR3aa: CASSLGGRGNTEAFF

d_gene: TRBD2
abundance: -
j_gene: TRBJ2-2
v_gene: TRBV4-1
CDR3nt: TGCGCCAGCAGCCAAGAAGGCGGGGGGGAAAACACCGGGGAGCTGTTTTTT
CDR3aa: CASSQEGGGENTGELFF

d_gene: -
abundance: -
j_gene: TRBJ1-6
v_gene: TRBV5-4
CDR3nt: TGTGCCAGCAGCTTGAAGGCGGGTTATAATTCACCCCTCCACTTT
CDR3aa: CASSLKAGYNSPLHF

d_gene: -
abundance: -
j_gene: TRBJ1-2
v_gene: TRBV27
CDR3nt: TGTGCCAGCAGATTATCACAGGGTTATGGCTACACCTTC
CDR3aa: CASRLSQGYGYTF

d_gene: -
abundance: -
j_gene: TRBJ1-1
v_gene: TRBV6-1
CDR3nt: TGTGCCAGCAGTGTTCAGGTGAACACTGAAGCTTTCTTT
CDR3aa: CASSVQVNTEAFF

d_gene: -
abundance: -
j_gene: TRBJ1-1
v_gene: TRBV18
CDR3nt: TGTGCCAGCTCACCCGACCAGGGTACTGAAGCTTTCTTT
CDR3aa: CASSPDQGTEAFF

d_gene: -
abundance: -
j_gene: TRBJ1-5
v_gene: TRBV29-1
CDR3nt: TGCAGCGTTTCATTATTAGATAGCAATCAGCCCCAGCATTTT
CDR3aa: CSVSLLDSNQPQHF

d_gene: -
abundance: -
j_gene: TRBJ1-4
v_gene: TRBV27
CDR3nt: TGTGCCAGCATGACTCCCAGGGCGAATGAAAAACTGTTTTTT
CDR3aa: CASMTPRANEKLFF

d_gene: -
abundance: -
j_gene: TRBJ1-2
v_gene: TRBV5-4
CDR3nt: TGTGCCAGCAGCTTAAAGCCTAACTATGGCTACACCTTC
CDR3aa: CASSLKPNYGYTF

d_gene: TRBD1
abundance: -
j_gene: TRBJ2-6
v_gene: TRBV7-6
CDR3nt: TGTGCCAGCAGCTTAGTAGGACAGGGGATACCCTCTGGGGCCAACGTCCTGACTTTC
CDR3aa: CASSLVGQGIPSGANVLTF

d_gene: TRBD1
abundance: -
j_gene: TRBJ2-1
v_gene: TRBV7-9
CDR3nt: TGTGCCAGCAGCCCAAGTGGACAGGCCGACAATGAGCAGTTCTTC
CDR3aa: CASSPSGQADNEQFF

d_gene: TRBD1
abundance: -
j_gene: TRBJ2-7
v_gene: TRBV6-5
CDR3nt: TGTGCCAGCAGGACAGGGTCCTACGAGCAGTACTTC
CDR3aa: CASRTGSYEQYF

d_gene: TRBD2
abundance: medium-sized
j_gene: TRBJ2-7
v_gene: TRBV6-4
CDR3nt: TGTGCCAGCAGTGAACTAGCGGGGCCCTACGAGCAGTACTTC
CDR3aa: CASSELAGPYEQYF

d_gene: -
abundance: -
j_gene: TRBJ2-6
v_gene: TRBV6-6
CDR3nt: TGTGCCAGCAGCTTCAGGAGGTCTGGGGCCAACGTCCTGACTTTC
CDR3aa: CASSFRRSGANVLTF